The 27 T cell receptor beta chains given below trace back to one sample, sequenced in a study of beta chain features in type 1 diabetes. Of the isolated RNA, all was reverse transcribed, and so the sequenced material was expressed TCRB transcripts. Generated by immunoSEQ multiplex PCR, the TCRdb table keeps only in-frame clones and is missing some. The sample yields approximately 170,000 clones, about 9.8% seen once. Sequencing used central memory CD4+ T cells from blood. The source of these receptors is a woman aged 18-35 years in good health.

Here the CDR3 DNA reads TGCGCCAGCAGCTTGTCGACTAGCGGGGGTAATGAGCAGTTCTTC. This sequence encodes CASSLSTSGGNEQFF. The V and J genes are TRBV5-1 and TRBJ2-1; 12 nucleotides agree with TRBD2. The CDR3 length is 15 residues. Germline CDR1 and CDR2: SGHRS and YFSETQ. The junction had 3 bases not matched to a gene; V was cut back by 1 base and J by 7 bases.

The V and J genes are TRBV14 and TRBJ2-5; 12 positions agree with TRBD2. The V and J ends lost 1 base and 4 bases, in that order; junction bases with no gene match: 1. Germline V lookup: CDR1 SGHDN, CDR2 FVKESK. The CDR3 consists of 15 residues. The CDR3 nucleotides are TGTGCCAGCAGCCAAGGACTAGCGGGGGTAGAGACCCAGTACTTC. Amino acid sequence: CASSQGLAGVETQYF. The full variable domain, completed using reference TRBV14 and TRBJ2-5, is EAGVTQFPSHSVIEKGQTVTLRCDPISGHDNLYWYRRVMGKEIKFLLHFVKESKQDESGMPNNRFLAERTGGTYSTLKVQPAELEDSGVYFCASSQGLAGVETQYFGPGTRLLVL.

The V and J genes are TRBV7-9 and TRBJ1-1; TRBD1 agrees at 9 bases. Germline-derived CDR1 and CDR2 are SEHNR and FQNEAQ (reference sequence). The CDR3 sequence is 14 residues long. The ends lost 3 bases at V and 3 bases at J; junction bases unmatched: 2. The CDR3 sequence: CASSLTGGDTEAFF. Here the CDR3 DNA reads TGTGCCAGCAGCTTGACAGGGGGTGACACTGAAGCTTTCTTT.

V usage is TRBV19 and J usage is TRBJ1-4, with D possibly being TRBD1 (5 bases). Germline-derived CDR1 and CDR2 are LNHDA and SQIVND (reference sequence). V lost 5 bases, J lost 7 bases, and 17 bases lay in between. This CDR3 is built from 15 residues. Here the CDR3 reads CASSPLTAGREKLFF. For the CDR3, the DNA is TGTGCCAGTAGTCCACTGACGGCGGGGCGTGAAAAACTGTTTTTT.

The V and J genes are TRBV18 and TRBJ2-7; 7 positions match TRBD1. Germline V gene sequence: CDR1 KGHSH, CDR2 LQKENI. V trimming: 1 base; J trimming: 6 bases; junction bases outside the gene matches: 9. The CDR3 sequence is 15 residues long. CDR3 loop: CASSPLGTGVGEQYF. DNA of the CDR3: TGTGCCAGCTCACCACTGGGTACAGGGGTGGGCGAGCAGTACTTC.

This chain links TRBV7-3 with TRBJ2-1; 11 nucleotides match TRBD2. After removal of 0 bases from V and 1 base from J, the junction contained 2 bases not matched to a gene. Germline values: CDR1 SGHTA, CDR2 FQGTGA. The CDR3 has 17 amino acids. The CDR3 coding sequence is TGTGCCAGCAGCTTAACTAGCGGGGGGGGATCCTACAATGAGCAGTTCTTC. Translation gives CASSLTSGGGSYNEQFF.

The table lists this clone with a few counts. J is TRBJ1-6 and V is TRBV18, with D possibly matching TRBD1 (6 bases). The CDR3 totals 16 residues. Germline loops: CDR1 KGHSH, CDR2 LQKENI. The V gene lost 8 bases and the J gene lost 5 bases, with 19 bases spanning the gap. CDR3 region: CASPKTRDNHNSPLHF. DNA for the CDR3: TGTGCCAGCCCTAAAACCCGGGACAACCATAATTCACCCCTCCACTTT.

The chain carries TRBV7-9 and TRBJ1-1; 7 bases map to TRBD1. This CDR3 spans 12 amino acids. Looked up from germline, CDR1 is SEHNR and CDR2 is FQNEAQ (reference sequence). The trim removed 10 bases at V and 6 bases at J, leaving 8 bases unmatched. The CDR3 sequence: CATYRGRAEAFF. CDR3 bases: TGTGCCACCTACAGGGGAAGGGCTGAAGCTTTCTTT.

The chain has TRBV5-1 and TRBJ1-2; TRBD1 matches at 9 bases. Germline CDR1 SGHRS, CDR2 YFSETQ. There are 15 residues in the CDR3. Trimming removed 1 base from V and 4 bases from J; junction bases left unmatched: 5. CDR3 region: CASSLSDRGLYGYTF. DNA for the CDR3: TGCGCCAGCAGCTTGTCGGACAGGGGACTCTATGGCTACACCTTC.

This clone turned up a few times. This sequence joins TRBV12-5 and TRBJ1-2; perhaps TRBD1 as D (6 bases). The CDR3 is 14 amino acids. CDR1 is LGHNT, CDR2 FRNRAP, per germline. The V end was cut by 7 bases, the J end by 4 bases, with 16 bases between. Written as DNA, the CDR3 is TGTGCTAGTGCTCCGACCGGGACACTCTATGGCTACACCTTC. This translates into CASAPTGTLYGYTF.

The chain couples TRBV7-9 to TRBJ2-7, with a weak D call TRBD1 (6 bases). This CDR3 is 15 amino acids long. Trimming pared 3 bases from V and 4 bases from J, leaving 16 bases between. Looked up from germline, CDR1 is SEHNR and CDR2 is FQNEAQ (reference sequence). The CDR3 DNA follows: TGTGCCAGCAGCTTCGGTGGGGTGGGGGCGTACGAGCAGTACTTC. Translating gives CASSFGGVGAYEQYF.

This clone was detected only a few times. The gene calls are TRBV5-1 and TRBJ2-3; D is perhaps TRBD1 (6 bases). V was shortened by 4 bases and J by 0 bases, with 12 bases between the two germline ends. Germline V gene sequence: CDR1 SGHRS, CDR2 YFSETQ. The CDR3 contains 15 residues. CDR3 residues: CASSGGQTSTDTQYF. The CDR3 DNA is TGCGCCAGCAGCGGAGGACAGACTAGCACAGATACGCAGTATTTT.

This clone was seen a handful of times. The gene calls are TRBV28 and TRBJ2-1; TRBD2 matches 8 bases. This CDR3 contains 14 residues. The V segment lost 6 bases and the J segment 4 bases; nucleotides outside the gene matches: 5. From germline, CDR1 is MDHEN and CDR2 SYDVKM. In DNA, the CDR3 is TGTGCCAGCAGCCCTTTAGCGGGGTACAATGAGCAGTTCTTC. This translates into CASSPLAGYNEQFF.

V usage is TRBV7-2 and J usage is TRBJ2-3; 9 positions match TRBD2. The CDR3 loop spans 16 amino acids. Germline loops: CDR1 SGHTA, CDR2 FQGNSA. V shed 0 bases and J 2 bases; nucleotides not matched to a gene: 3. Written as DNA, the CDR3 is TGTGCCAGCAGCTTAGCGGCGGGGGGGTCCACAGATACGCAGTATTTT. Residues: CASSLAAGGSTDTQYF.

The CDR3 loop is CASGQGYSGANVLTF. The CDR3 DNA reads TGTGCCAGCGGCCAGGGTTACTCTGGGGCCAACGTCCTGACTTTC. This chain connects TRBV6-5 to TRBJ2-6; D perhaps matches TRBD1 (5 bases). The CDR3 has 15 residues. Germline loops: CDR1 MNHEY, CDR2 SVGAGI. Trimming removed 8 bases at V and 0 bases at J, with 11 bases between.

In its sample, this clone was seen many times. The J gene is TRBJ2-5, the V gene TRBV5-1; D might be TRBD2 (7 bases). Deletions cut 5 bases from V and 5 bases from J, with 16 bases between. Germline V gives CDR1 SGHRS, CDR2 YFSETQ. CDR3 length: 14 residues. The CDR3 region is CASREGGAGETQYF. CDR3 DNA sequence: TGCGCCAGCAGAGAAGGGGGGGCCGGCGAGACCCAGTACTTC. Using reference TRBV5-1 and TRBJ2-5 for the parts outside the CDR3, the full variable domain is KAGVTQTPRYLIKTRGQQVTLSCSPISGHRSVSWYQQTPGQGLQFLFEYFSETQRNKGNFPGRFSGRQFSNSRSEMNVSTLELGDSALYLCASREGGAGETQYFGPGTRLLVL.

The chain carries TRBV29-1 and TRBJ2-3; D is unclear. The germline V gene has CDR1 SQVTM and CDR2 ANQGSEA. The CDR3 sequence is 13 residues long. V shed 7 bases and J shed 1 base, with 12 bases lying between them. The CDR3 loop is CSADGSGTDTQYF. The CDR3 nucleotides read TGCAGCGCCGACGGGTCGGGCACAGATACGCAGTATTTT.

Details on this clone: Distinct nucleotide sequences in the sample also encode this CDR3. This rearrangement joins TRBV27 to TRBJ2-5; 15 nucleotides agree with TRBD2. CDR3 length: 14 residues. Losses at the gene ends were 6 bases for V and 4 bases for J; bases not matched to a gene: 0. The germline V gene encodes CDR1 MNHEY and CDR2 SMNVEV (reference sequence). The CDR3 region is CASRGLAGGETQYF. The CDR3 DNA reads TGTGCCAGCAGGGGACTAGCGGGGGGAGAGACCCAGTACTTC.

The sample holds a few counts of this clone. The gene calls are TRBV11-3 and TRBJ2-7; perhaps TRBD1 as D (5 bases). V lost 1 base, J lost 1 base, and 14 bases lay in between. CDR3 length: 16 residues. Germline CDR1 and CDR2: SGHNT and YENEEA. The CDR3 bases are TGTGCCAGCAGCTTAGGTAGACAGATCAATTCCTACGAGCAGTACTTC. It translates to CASSLGRQINSYEQYF. Full variable domain (remainder filled in from reference TRBV11-3 and TRBJ2-7): EAGVVQSPRYKIIEKKQPVAFWCNPISGHNTLYWYLQNLGQGPELLIRYENEEAVDDSQLPKDRFSAERLKGVDSTLKIQPAELGDSAVYLCASSLGRQINSYEQYFGPGTRLTVT.

The V gene is TRBV9, the J gene TRBJ2-1; TRBD2 matches 13 bases. The CDR3 runs 15 residues. J was trimmed by 8 bases and V by 1 base; bases with no gene match: 3. CDR1 SGDLS and CDR2 YYNGEE come from the germline V gene. CDR3 region: CASSVRLAGGHEQFF. The CDR3, as DNA: TGTGCCAGCAGCGTAAGACTAGCGGGAGGACATGAGCAGTTCTTC.

J is TRBJ2-1 and V is TRBV7-9; 14 bases fit TRBD2. There are 15 residues in the CDR3. The V gene end was trimmed by 5 bases and the J gene end by 8 bases; junction bases not matched to a gene: 5. Germline-derived CDR1 and CDR2 are SEHNR and FQNEAQ (reference sequence). CDR3 in amino acids: CASSRGTSGRHEQFF. In DNA, the CDR3 is TGTGCCAGCAGCCGCGGGACTAGCGGGAGACATGAGCAGTTCTTC.

This clone was found a few times. The junction departs from germline at one end; a sequencing error may be responsible. This chain links TRBV7-3 with TRBJ1-6; possibly TRBD1 for D (5 bases). Germline V lookup: CDR1 SGHTA, CDR2 FQGTGA. The CDR3 has 15 amino acids. CDR3 loop: CASSLTTGGNSPLHF. CDR3 coding DNA: TGTGCCAGCAGCCTAACGACGGGGGGAAATTCACCCCTCCACTTT. Full variable domain (outside the CDR3, taken from reference TRBV7-3 and TRBJ1-6): GAGVSQTPSNKVTEKGKYVELRCDPISGHTALYWYRQSLGQGPEFLIYFQGTGAADDSGLPNDRFFAVRPEGSVSTLKIQRTERGDSAVYLCASSLTTGGNSPLHFGNGTRLTVT.

Comment on this clone: This likely stems from a read error, as it lies one base from a far larger clone. The rearrangement joins TRBV2 to TRBJ2-7; D gene unclear. CDR3 size: 11 residues. Looked up from germline, CDR1 is SNHLY and CDR2 is FYNNEI. V dropped 6 bases and J dropped 2 bases, with 5 bases sitting between them. DNA for the CDR3: TGTGCCAGCAGCCCGGCCTACGAGCAGTACTTC. The encoded protein is CASSPAYEQYF.

V usage is TRBV18 and J usage is TRBJ1-2; 9 bases align to TRBD1. CDR1 is KGHSH and CDR2 is LQKENI in the germline V gene. The CDR3 spans 17 residues. Trimming removed 2 bases from V and 5 bases from J; junction bases left unmatched: 12. For the CDR3, the DNA is TGTGCCAGCTCACCATCGGTTCCGGGACAGGGTGTATATGGCTACACCTTC. As protein: CASSPSVPGQGVYGYTF.

The chain couples TRBV28 to TRBJ2-7, with unresolved D. Germline CDR1 reads MDHEN; CDR2 reads SYDVKM. The V end was cut by 2 bases, the J end by 6 bases, with 14 bases between. The CDR3 is 14 amino acids. In DNA form, the CDR3 reads TGTGCCAGCAGTTTAACCCCCACTTGGTCCGAGCAGTACTTC. As protein: CASSLTPTWSEQYF.

The chain couples TRBV10-2 to TRBJ1-5; D unresolved. Trimming pared 5 bases from V and 2 bases from J, leaving 10 bases between. The CDR3 spans 14 residues. Per germline, CDR1 WSHSY and CDR2 SAAADI. CDR3 residues: CASSRVGGNQPQHF. The CDR3 DNA follows: TGCGCCAGCAGTAGAGTCGGAGGCAATCAGCCCCAGCATTTT.

A few counts support this clone. This chain joins TRBV2 and TRBJ1-4; weak D call: TRBD1 (6 bases). CDR3 size: 14 residues. The germline V gene encodes CDR1 SNHLY and CDR2 FYNNEI. Trimming removed 7 bases at V and 7 bases at J, with 16 bases between. CDR3 loop: CASNPEGRGEKLFF. CDR3 DNA sequence: TGTGCCAGCAACCCCGAGGGCAGGGGTGAAAAACTGTTTTTT.